One sample yielded the 10 T cell receptor beta chains listed below, sequenced in a study of shared clonotypes between healthy human individuals. TCRdb's copy holds only in-frame clones and misses some; the assay was immunoSEQ multiplex PCR. The table records about 2.3 million clones, 85% to 95% of them present only once. The sequenced material came from naive CD4+ T cells from PBMCs. Subset described: CD45RA+ positively selected. The source of these receptors is a young man in good health. Some clones in this sample may be carry-over from other donors' samples.

As DNA, the CDR3 is TGTGCCAGCTCACTGAGACAGGGAGGAGACATTCAGTACTTC. Translation: CASSLRQGGDIQYF. The chain couples TRBV18 to TRBJ2-4; possibly TRBD1 for D (7 bases). The CDR3 sequence is 14 residues long. Germline V gene lookup returns CDR1 KGHSH and CDR2 LQKENI. V was cut by 4 bases and J by 8 bases, with 15 bases left in between.

A few counts support this clone. The chain is built from TRBV28 and TRBJ1-1, with D hard to call. This CDR3 comprises 12 residues. V gave up 2 bases and J gave up 13 bases, with 14 bases separating them. The germline V gene has CDR1 MDHEN and CDR2 SYDVKM. Here the CDR3 DNA reads TGTGCCAGCAGTTTAACAACCTTCGTGGGTTTCTTT. Its protein product is CASSLTTFVGFF.

Worth noting for this clone: At the DNA level, this CDR3 is encoded by other sequences in the same sample as well. This chain links TRBV28 with TRBJ2-2; perhaps TRBD2 as D (5 bases). Trimming cost V 5 bases and J 0 bases, with 10 bases left between them. Germline CDR1 reads MDHEN; CDR2 reads SYDVKM. The CDR3 spans 15 residues. The CDR3 bases are TGTGCCAGCAGTCTCGGAGGAACGAACACCGGGGAGCTGTTTTTT. It encodes CASSLGGTNTGELFF.

The V gene is TRBV5-8, the J gene TRBJ2-7; D is possibly TRBD1 or TRBD2 (5 bases each). Between the trimmed V and J ends, which lost 5 bases and 7 bases, there was a span of 22 bases. This CDR3 region has 15 residues. CDR1 is SGHTS and CDR2 is YDEGEE in the germline V gene. As DNA, the CDR3 is TGTGCCAGCAGTCCTACCGGGACGGCCAATGTTGAGCAGTACTTC. Translating gives CASSPTGTANVEQYF.

The chain has TRBV7-3 and TRBJ2-3, with 15 bases that match TRBD2. Germline V gives CDR1 SGHTA, CDR2 FQGTGA. The CDR3 consists of 16 residues. Trimming removed 5 bases from V and 5 bases from J; junction bases left unmatched: 5. The CDR3 nucleotides are TGTGCCAGCAGCCCACGGGGACTAGCGGGAGGAGATACGCAGTATTTT. Protein product: CASSPRGLAGGDTQYF. Full variable domain (rest looked up from reference TRBV7-3 and TRBJ2-3): GAGVSQTPSNKVTEKGKYVELRCDPISGHTALYWYRQSLGQGPEFLIYFQGTGAADDSGLPNDRFFAVRPEGSVSTLKIQRTERGDSAVYLCASSPRGLAGGDTQYFGPGTRLTVL.

The chain couples TRBV28 to TRBJ2-3; a possible D gene is TRBD2 (6 bases). Between the trimmed V and J ends, which lost 7 bases and 2 bases, there was a span of 19 bases. Germline V gene sequence: CDR1 MDHEN, CDR2 SYDVKM. The CDR3 runs 16 residues. In nucleotides, the CDR3 is TGTGCCAGCATACCCCCAGCGGGCCGCCTCACAGATACGCAGTATTTT. This translates into CASIPPAGRLTDTQYF.

The rearrangement uses TRBV18 and TRBJ2-1; tentatively, D is TRBD2 (6 bases). This CDR3 is built from 14 residues. Germline CDR1 reads KGHSH; CDR2 reads LQKENI. Trimming took off 8 bases at V and 8 bases at J, with 19 bases between the two ends. The CDR3 loop is CASATSPTPYEQFF. In DNA, the CDR3 is TGTGCCAGCGCCACTAGCCCAACCCCCTATGAGCAGTTCTTC.

V and J are TRBV5-8 and TRBJ1-4, with a weak D call TRBD1 (5 bases). Looked up from germline, CDR1 is SGHTS and CDR2 is YDEGEE. The CDR3 is 15 amino acids. Trimming stripped 3 bases from V and 5 bases from J, with 14 bases between. CDR3 loop: CASSWGGYSNEKLFF. The CDR3 DNA sequence: TGTGCCAGCAGCTGGGGGGGATACTCAAATGAAAAACTGTTTTTT.

The J gene is TRBJ1-2, the V gene TRBV5-6; 9 bases agree with TRBD1. CDR3 length: 16 residues. Germline assignment: CDR1 SGHDT and CDR2 YYEEEE. The J segment lost 4 bases and the V segment lost 1 base, leaving 8 bases of the junction unmatched. CDR3 in amino acids: CASSLWRGQGGYGYTF. Written as DNA, the CDR3 is TGTGCCAGCAGCTTGTGGAGGGGACAGGGTGGCTATGGCTACACCTTC. The full variable domain, rest sourced from reference TRBV5-6 and TRBJ1-2, is DAGVTQSPTHLIKTRGQQVTLRCSPKSGHDTVSWYQQALGQGPQFIFQYYEEEERQRGNFPDRFSGHQFPNYSSELNVNALLLGDSALYLCASSLWRGQGGYGYTFGSGTRLTVV.

The CDR3 is CASSLLSWEGNNEQFF. DNA of the CDR3: TGTGCCAGCAGTTTACTGTCTTGGGAGGGGAACAATGAGCAGTTCTTC. This chain connects TRBV27 to TRBJ2-1; TRBD2 agrees at 7 bases. CDR1 is MNHEY and CDR2 is SMNVEV in the germline V gene (reference sequence). This CDR3 is 16 amino acids long. J gave up 5 bases and V 2 bases, and 9 bases lay outside the gene matches.